The 25 T cell receptor beta chains below come from one sample, sequenced in a study of T cell responses to AZD1222 COVID-19 vaccine. Produced via immunoSEQ multiplex PCR; TCRdb's table is partial and in-frame only. The sample holds over 90,000 clones, roughly 84% seen once. Sequences were derived from peripheral blood, sampled on day 0 of AZD1222 vaccination. The receptor source for this set is an adult in good health.

This chain uses TRBV24-1 with TRBJ2-3; TRBD2 agrees at 8 bases. The CDR3 extends over 13 amino acids. With 9 bases clipped from V and 6 bases from J, the junction kept 7 bases outside the gene matches. Germline CDR1 and CDR2: KGHDR and SFDVKD. In DNA form, the CDR3 reads TGTGCCACCGGCGGGGGGTCACTGGATACGCAGTATTTT. This translates into CATGGGSLDTQYF.

V usage is TRBV28 and J usage is TRBJ1-5; D remains unclear. Germline lookup yields CDR1 MDHEN and CDR2 SYDVKM. There are 12 residues in the CDR3. V dropped 10 bases and J dropped 7 bases, with 14 bases sitting between them. The chain's CDR3 is CATNPLVQPQHF. In nucleotides, the CDR3 is TGTGCCACCAACCCCCTCGTACAGCCCCAGCATTTT. The full variable domain, its missing parts supplied by reference TRBV28 and TRBJ1-5, is DVKVTQSSRYLVKRTGEKVFLECVQDMDHENMFWYRQDPGLGLRLIYFSYDVKMKEKGDIPEGYSVSREKKERFSLILESASTNQTSMYLCATNPLVQPQHFGDGTRLSIL.

There are a few counts of this clone. The chain employs TRBV4-3 and TRBJ1-1; the D is unclear. V gave up 0 bases and J gave up 5 bases, with 22 bases separating them. The CDR3 is 18 residues long. Germline loops: CDR1 LGHNA, CDR2 YSLEER. Written as DNA, the CDR3 is TGCGCCAGCAGCCAAGATCCCCCGATTGGGCGGGTCCGAACTGAAGCTTTCTTT. Its translation is CASSQDPPIGRVRTEAFF.

This chain connects TRBV7-9 to TRBJ1-1; 11 bases align to TRBD1. Trimming removed 5 bases from V and 3 bases from J; junction bases left unmatched: 11. Per germline, CDR1 SEHNR and CDR2 FQNEAQ (reference sequence). This CDR3 region has 17 residues. The CDR3 sequence is CASSIGQGAKGDTEAFF. The CDR3 DNA follows: TGTGCCAGCAGCATCGGACAGGGGGCAAAAGGGGACACTGAAGCTTTCTTT.

The gene calls are TRBV24-1 and TRBJ1-5; D not certain. Trimming shortened V by 6 bases and J by 1 base, and 0 bases separated the two germline ends. Germline V gene sequence: CDR1 KGHDR, CDR2 SFDVKD. The CDR3 has 11 residues. The CDR3 DNA follows: TGTGCCACCAGTAGCAATCAGCCCCAGCATTTT. Translation: CATSSNQPQHF.

This clone was found a few times. This sequence joins TRBV11-1 and TRBJ2-7, with D perhaps TRBD1 (7 bases). This CDR3 is built from 13 residues. Germline CDR1 reads SGHAT; CDR2 reads FQDESV (reference sequence). V lost 9 bases to trimming and J lost 7 bases, with 19 bases between them. For the CDR3, the DNA is TGTGCCAGTCCGCGGGACAGACATCGAGAGCAGTACTTC. Its protein is CASPRDRHREQYF. The full variable domain, in which reference TRBV11-1 and TRBJ2-7 provide the parts outside the CDR3, is EAEVAQSPRYKITEKSQAVAFWCDPISGHATLYWYRQILGQGPELLVQFQDESVVDDSQLPKDRFSAERLKGVDSTLKIQPAELGDSAMYLCASPRDRHREQYFGPGTRLTVT.

The chain is built from TRBV10-3 and TRBJ1-4; 8 positions match TRBD1. Germline V gene lookup returns CDR1 ENHRY and CDR2 SYGVKD. This CDR3 is built from 14 residues. V trimming: 3 bases; J trimming: 7 bases; junction bases outside the gene matches: 4. CDR3 in DNA: TGTGCCATCAGTGATGGACAGGGAGGTGAAAAACTGTTTTTT. Protein: CAISDGQGGEKLFF.

The V and J genes are TRBV9 and TRBJ2-7; 8 nucleotides agree with TRBD2. The germline V gene has CDR1 SGDLS and CDR2 YYNGEE. J was trimmed by 5 bases and V by 2 bases; bases with no gene match: 6. This CDR3 is built from 14 residues. The CDR3 reads CASSVQGAGDEQYF. CDR3 DNA: TGTGCCAGCAGCGTGCAGGGAGCGGGGGACGAGCAGTACTTC. The full variable domain, rest sourced from reference TRBV9 and TRBJ2-7, is DSGVTQTPKHLITATGQRVTLRCSPRSGDLSVYWYQQSLDQGLQFLIQYYNGEERAKGNILERFSAQQFPDLHSELNLSSLELGDSALYFCASSVQGAGDEQYFGPGTRLTVT.

This clone was observed a single time. This sequence joins TRBV5-4 and TRBJ1-2; D uncertain. The V gene's germline CDR1 is SGHNT and CDR2 YYREEE (reference sequence). Trimming removed 0 bases from V and 3 bases from J, with 18 bases in between. The CDR3 has 17 residues. CDR3 bases: TGTGCCAGCAGCTTGGGTGGAGGAGTTCTTTCGGACTATGGCTACACCTTC. It translates to CASSLGGGVLSDYGYTF.

The genes are TRBV20-1 and TRBJ1-1; D remains ambiguous. The CDR3 runs 13 residues. Trimming removed 3 bases from V and 1 base from J, with 9 bases in between. Germline CDR1 is DFQATT and CDR2 is SNEGSKA (reference sequence). CDR3 in DNA: TGCAGTGCTAGTAAGCAGCAGAACACTGAAGCTTTCTTT. It is translated as CSASKQQNTEAFF.

The V gene is TRBV7-9, the J gene TRBJ1-4, with D uncertain. This CDR3 has 15 amino acids. V lost 3 bases, J lost 0 bases, and 8 bases lay in between. In germline, CDR1 is SEHNR, CDR2 FQNEAQ (reference sequence). The CDR3: CASSFTGPTNEKLFF. For the CDR3, the DNA is TGTGCCAGCAGCTTCACCGGGCCAACTAATGAAAAACTGTTTTTT.

V gene TRBV12-3 or TRBV12-4 combines with J gene TRBJ2-5, with D uncertain. This CDR3 spans 12 amino acids. Trimming took 6 bases from V and 7 from J, leaving 12 bases between them. CDR3 DNA: TGTGCCAGCAGCCCCCCCGGTGGGACCCAGTACTTC. Translating it yields CASSPPGGTQYF.

In regard to this clone: The junction departs from germline at one end; a sequencing error may be responsible. CDR3 region: CASSLDGGGYTF. The CDR3 DNA reads as TGTGCCAGCAGTTTGGACGGTGGAGGCTACACCTTC. V and J are TRBV5-4 and TRBJ1-2; D not resolved. Looked up from germline, CDR1 is SGHNT and CDR2 is YYREEE (reference sequence). CDR3 length: 12 amino acids.

This clone occurred a few times. The CDR3 DNA follows: TGTGCCAGCAGCCCACAGGGGCACTATGGCTACACCTTC. Protein sequence: CASSPQGHYGYTF. The chain employs TRBV6-5 and TRBJ1-2; TRBD1 matches 7 bases. Germline V gene lookup returns CDR1 MNHEY and CDR2 SVGAGI. The CDR3 runs 13 residues. The J segment lost 3 bases and the V segment lost 6 bases, leaving 4 bases of the junction unmatched.

The rearrangement joins TRBV24-1 to TRBJ1-2; possibly TRBD1 for D (5 bases). The V and J ends lost 5 bases and 9 bases respectively, with 12 bases between them. CDR3 length equals 12 residues. Germline CDR1 KGHDR, CDR2 SFDVKD. CDR3 sequence: CATSADSLRYTF. The CDR3 DNA reads as TGTGCCACCAGTGCCGACAGCCTTCGCTACACCTTC.

Here the CDR3 DNA reads TGCGCCAGCAGCTACGGGACCCCCGCAACTAATGAAAAACTGTTTTTT. It encodes CASSYGTPATNEKLFF. J is TRBJ1-4 and V is TRBV4-3; possible D gene TRBD1, 5 bases. The CDR3 length is 16 residues. Germline CDR1 is LGHNA and CDR2 is YSLEER. V was clipped by 5 bases and J by 0 bases, with 13 bases between them.

Only a few counts were recorded for this clone. V usage is TRBV19 and J usage is TRBJ1-4, with a possible D match to TRBD1 (5 bases). CDR1 LNHDA and CDR2 SQIVND come from the germline V gene (reference sequence). V was cut by 5 bases and J by 8 bases, with 15 bases left in between. The CDR3 has 14 amino acids. CDR3 sequence: CASSRIQGREKLFF. In DNA, the CDR3 is TGTGCCAGTAGTCGAATCCAGGGACGGGAAAAACTGTTTTTT.

For the CDR3, the DNA is TGTGCCAGCAGCCAAGGGGGAGGAGATGGAAACACCATATATTTT. It is translated as CASSQGGGDGNTIYF. This chain uses TRBV21-1 with TRBJ1-3. TRBV21-1 is a listed pseudogene. The CDR3 extends over 15 amino acids.

The J gene is TRBJ1-4, the V gene TRBV5-4; weak D call: TRBD1 (5 bases). Germline CDR1 SGHNT, CDR2 YYREEE (reference sequence). Trimming took 4 bases from V and 6 from J, leaving 13 bases between them. The CDR3 has 14 amino acids. CDR3 in DNA: TGTGCCAGCAGCCCTTACACGGGGGATGAAAAACTGTTTTTT. Protein sequence: CASSPYTGDEKLFF.

This clone has only a few counts. The V and J genes are TRBV7-8 and TRBJ1-1; D unclear. This CDR3 region has 14 residues. Trimming stripped 2 bases from V and 2 bases from J, with 9 bases between. Germline V gives CDR1 SGHVS, CDR2 FQNEAQ. The CDR3 loop reads CASSLRRFNTEAFF. The CDR3 DNA sequence: TGTGCCAGCAGCTTAAGGAGATTTAACACTGAAGCTTTCTTT.

The CDR3 DNA reads as TGTGCCACCAGCAGGCCGGGACAGGGGGGATTAGAGACCCAGTACTTC. This sequence encodes CATSRPGQGGLETQYF. The chain joins TRBV15 to TRBJ2-5, with 11 bases fitting TRBD1. V shed 3 bases and J 4 bases; nucleotides not matched to a gene: 7. This CDR3 region has 16 residues. CDR1 LNHNV and CDR2 YYDKDF come from the germline V gene (reference sequence).

This clone was picked up a small number of times. The chain joins TRBV2 to TRBJ1-2; a weak D match, TRBD1 (6 bases). Trimming took 8 bases from V and 4 from J, leaving 11 bases between them. The germline V gene has CDR1 SNHLY and CDR2 FYNNEI. This CDR3 comprises 12 residues. The DNA for the CDR3 is TGTGCCAGCCAGATAGGGGGCTATGGCTACACCTTC. It specifies CASQIGGYGYTF. Complete variable domain (other parts from reference TRBV2 and TRBJ1-2): EPEVTQTPSHQVTQMGQEVILRCVPISNHLYFYWYRQILGQKVEFLVSFYNNEISEKSEIFDDQFSVERPDGSNFTLKIRSTKLEDSAMYFCASQIGGYGYTFGSGTRLTVV.

The rearrangement uses TRBV25-1 and TRBJ2-1, with 10 bases that match TRBD1. In germline, CDR1 is MGHDK, CDR2 SYGVNS. The length of the CDR3 is 16 residues. Trimming removed 3 bases from V and 6 bases from J; junction bases left unmatched: 8. The CDR3 reads CASSDPGTGAANEQFF. CDR3 coding DNA: TGTGCCAGCAGTGACCCTGGGACAGGGGCCGCCAATGAGCAGTTCTTC. Full variable domain (rest looked up from reference TRBV25-1 and TRBJ2-1): EADIYQTPRYLVIGTGKKITLECSQTMGHDKMYWYQQDPGMELHLIHYSYGVNSTEKGDLSSESTVSRIRTEHFPLTLESARPSHTSQYLCASSDPGTGAANEQFFGPGTRLTVL.

Here the CDR3 DNA reads TGTGCCAGCAGTCTATTTGGGGGAGGGGAGAACGAGCAGTACTTC. Encoded protein: CASSLFGGGENEQYF. V is TRBV28 and J is TRBJ2-7; TRBD2 matches at 7 bases. The CDR3 has 15 amino acids. Germline assignment: CDR1 MDHEN and CDR2 SYDVKM. V shed 5 bases, J shed 5 bases, and the junction held 12 bases outside the gene matches.

This clone was picked up one time. The chain couples TRBV10-2 to TRBJ2-5; D remains ambiguous. Trimming took 6 bases from V and 5 from J, leaving 13 bases between them. CDR1 and CDR2 (germline): WSHSY, SAAADI. The CDR3 spans 13 residues. The DNA for the CDR3 is TGCGCCAGCAGCCGCTTTCGAACGGAGACCCAGTACTTC. Its protein product is CASSRFRTETQYF.